This record concerns one TCR beta chain sequence. This may stem from a read error, because a much larger clone lies one nucleotide away. The data originate from a study of tumor and adjacent non-tumor tissue in lung cancer. Study-wide context: Histology: 12 adenocarcinoma, a couple of squamous cell carcinoma, 1 small cell lung cancer.

This sample's RNA came from whole unsorted tissue. Three rounds of nested PCR, following a modified ARM-PCR protocol, produced the TCRbeta library. TCRdb called the multiplex PCR reads again in MiXCR, with one record for every CDR3 protein. The sample holds 200,000 to 250,000 distinct CDR3 sequences, less than 80% seen once. The CDR3 has 16 residues. Per the germline V gene, CDR1 is MNHEY and CDR2 is SVGAGI. This chain joins TRBV6-5 and TRBJ1-1; D gene ambiguous. Input material: lung tumor tissue. The sequence derives from a man aged 60-69 years with non-small cell lung cancer. CDR3 sequence reads: CASSEGFEGSNTEALF. CDR3 DNA sequence: TGTGCCAGCAGTGAAGGGTTTGAGGGTTCCAACACTGAAGCTTTATTT.